The clone carrying this TCR beta chain was recorded at least ten times. The data originate from a study of regulatory T cells in long-lasting Graves disease. The CDR3 covers 13 residues. Germline V gene data show CDR1 as SNHLY and CDR2 as FYNNEI. V was pared by 6 bases and J by 5 bases, with 11 bases between. With iRepertoire HTBI primers and Arm-PCR of CDR3 regions, TCR beta libraries were built. From the multiplex PCR reads, TCRdb called clonotypes with MiXCR, one entry per CDR3 protein. Among around 480,000 distinct CDR3 sequences, 16% were seen once, and the ten largest hold less than 15%. Time point denoted: newly diagnosed GD, antithyroid drugs for less than 3 months. Following extraction of RNA from PBMCs, that RNA was used to make the TCR library. The sample was also linked to a second study, of T cells in Graves' hyperthyroidism and ophthalmopathy.

The input for sequencing was peripheral blood mononuclear cells (PBMCs), taken at new diagnosis, from a patient treated with antithyroid drugs. This TCR was recovered from a man between 40 and 49 years old with Graves disease. V is TRBV2 and J is TRBJ1-5; D gene ambiguous. CDR3 residues: CASRVSNHQPQHF. As DNA, the CDR3 is TGTGCCAGCAGAGTCAGCAACCATCAGCCCCAGCATTTT. Together with reference TRBV2 and TRBJ1-5, the CDR3 gives the full variable domain: EPEVTQTPSHQVTQMGQEVILRCVPISNHLYFYWYRQILGQKVEFLVSFYNNEISEKSEIFDDQFSVERPDGSNFTLKIRSTKLEDSAMYFCASRVSNHQPQHFGDGTRLSIL.